What follows are 12 T cell receptor beta chains derived from one specimen sequenced in a study of shared clonotypes between healthy human individuals. Generated by immunoSEQ multiplex PCR, the TCRdb table keeps only in-frame clones and is missing some. The table records fewer than 2.5 million clones, 93% of them present only once. Sequencing was done on a sample of naive CD4+ T cells from PBMCs. Subset noted: CD45RA+ positively selected. The source of these receptors is a man between 18 and 29 years old in good health. Some clones in this sample may be carry-over from other donors' samples.

V is TRBV5-6 and J is TRBJ1-5, with D hard to call. Germline CDR1 SGHDT, CDR2 YYEEEE. CDR3 length: 12 residues. The V end lost 2 bases, the J end lost 9 bases, and 9 bases lay between the germline ends. CDR3 loop: CASSLLGTPQHF. CDR3 in DNA: TGTGCCAGCAGCTTACTAGGAACGCCCCAGCATTTT.

Only a few counts were recorded for this clone. The chain uses TRBV7-3 and TRBJ1-1; D remains ambiguous. The CDR3 covers 13 residues. Trimming shortened V by 3 bases and J by 0 bases, and 5 bases separated the two germline ends. Per the germline V gene, CDR1 is SGHTA and CDR2 is FQGTGA. The DNA for the CDR3 is TGTGCCAGCAGCTTCGGAATGAACACTGAAGCTTTCTTT. This translates into CASSFGMNTEAFF.

The chain recombines TRBV19 with TRBJ1-5, with D uncertain. V shed 3 bases and J shed 6 bases, with 6 bases lying between them. Germline V gene data show CDR1 as LNHDA and CDR2 as SQIVND (reference sequence). This CDR3 comprises 12 residues. CDR3 DNA sequence: TGTGCCAGTAGTATTCCGAGTCAGCCCCAGCATTTT. Residues: CASSIPSQPQHF.

The rearrangement uses TRBV2 and TRBJ2-1, with TRBD2 matching over 10 bases. The CDR3 spans 14 residues. CDR1 is SNHLY and CDR2 is FYNNEI in the germline V gene. The V segment lost 6 bases and the J segment 9 bases; nucleotides outside the gene matches: 8. CDR3 bases: TGTGCCAGCAGGGTGGGGCTAGCGGGAGCTGAGCAGTTCTTC. The encoded protein is CASRVGLAGAEQFF.

The chain recombines TRBV27 with TRBJ1-4; D not resolved. CDR3 length: 15 residues. V was pared by 6 bases and J by 0 bases, with 11 bases between. From germline, CDR1 is MNHEY and CDR2 SMNVEV (reference sequence). In nucleotides, the CDR3 is TGTGCCAGCAGGTGGCACAATGCAACTAATGAAAAACTGTTTTTT. As protein: CASRWHNATNEKLFF.

The J gene is TRBJ2-5, the V gene TRBV2; TRBD1 matches 9 bases. The germline CDR1 and CDR2 sequences are SNHLY and FYNNEI. The length of the CDR3 is 13 residues. The ends lost 11 bases at V and 2 bases at J; junction bases unmatched: 6. The CDR3 nucleotides are TGTGCCGGAGGACAGGGGTGGCAAGAGACCCAGTACTTC. Translated, it gives CAGGQGWQETQYF.

This chain joins TRBV29-1 and TRBJ2-3; TRBD1 aligns across 9 bases. This CDR3 spans 17 amino acids. Unmatched junction bases numbered 10, after V lost 3 bases and J lost 0 bases. The germline V gene encodes CDR1 SQVTM and CDR2 ANQGSEA. In nucleotides, the CDR3 is TGCAGCGTTGATGCCGGGACAGGGTTTTTTAGCACAGATACGCAGTATTTT. It translates to CSVDAGTGFFSTDTQYF.

The chain links TRBV5-1 to TRBJ2-5; TRBD2 is a possible D gene (6 bases). The CDR3 extends over 16 amino acids. Between the trimmed V and J ends, which lost 4 bases and 5 bases, there was a span of 21 bases. Germline V gives CDR1 SGHRS, CDR2 YFSETQ. The CDR3 region has the DNA TGCGCCAGCAGCACAGGCCCCGGACTACTCGGGGAGACCCAGTACTTC. Its translation: CASSTGPGLLGETQYF.

The chain combines TRBV5-1 with TRBJ2-1; 9 nucleotides line up with TRBD1. CDR3 length: 17 residues. V shed 3 bases and J 1 base; nucleotides not matched to a gene: 8. Germline V gene data show CDR1 as SGHRS and CDR2 as YFSETQ. CDR3 sequence reads: CASSSTPGQGSYNEQFF. For the CDR3, the DNA is TGCGCCAGCAGCTCCACTCCGGGACAGGGATCCTACAATGAGCAGTTCTTC.

The chain couples TRBV4-3 to TRBJ2-1; possibly TRBD2 for D (5 bases). The CDR3 is made up of 16 amino acids. Trimming removed 4 bases at V and 1 base at J, with 14 bases between. From germline, CDR1 is LGHNA and CDR2 YSLEER. The CDR3 sequence is CASSLDPGTSYNEQFF. The CDR3 region has the DNA TGCGCCAGCAGCCTAGACCCGGGAACATCCTACAATGAGCAGTTCTTC.

The chain uses TRBV6-5 and TRBJ1-1; 7 bases are shared with TRBD1. The length of the CDR3 is 14 residues. The trim removed 5 bases at V and 5 bases at J, leaving 8 bases unmatched. Looked up from germline, CDR1 is MNHEY and CDR2 is SVGAGI. DNA of the CDR3: TGTGCCAGCAGTCAATACGGACAGGCGACTGAAGCTTTCTTT. It specifies CASSQYGQATEAFF.

CDR3 loop: CASSNHDGRNQPQHF. In nucleotides, the CDR3 is TGTGCCAGCAGTAACCACGACGGACGCAATCAGCCCCAGCATTTT. This chain links TRBV6-6 with TRBJ1-5; unclear D gene. Germline V gives CDR1 MNHNY, CDR2 SVGAGI (reference sequence). The CDR3 contains 15 residues. The germline V and J ends were trimmed by 5 bases and 2 bases, with 13 bases remaining between them.